This T cell receptor (beta chain) came from a study of CD8 T cells in ankylosing spondylitis. Study conclusions and caveats: In ankylosing spondylitis blood, a motif of roughly 8 highly homologous TCR beta variants appeared characteristic.

Quantitative 5'-RACE was performed with molecular barcodes, and it yielded the TCR beta libraries. TCRdb re-derived calls from the 5' RACE reads in MiXCR, one entry per CDR3 protein. This table has about 200,000 distinct CDR3 sequences, roughly 26% appearing once. V shed 3 bases and J shed 9 bases, with 13 bases lying between them. The CDR3 runs 12 residues. Germline CDR1 SQVTM, CDR2 ANQGSEA. This clonotype was recorded only once. Antigen unknown. The sequenced sample consisted of blood, either unsorted or a sorted T cell fraction (not recorded which). This clonotype originated in a male donor with ankylosing spondylitis or in good health (not recorded which). This chain uses TRBV29-1 with TRBJ2-3; a possible D gene is TRBD2 (5 bases). The CDR3 here is CSVEVPSRTQYF. DNA of the CDR3: TGCAGCGTTGAGGTTCCTAGCCGGACGCAGTATTTT.